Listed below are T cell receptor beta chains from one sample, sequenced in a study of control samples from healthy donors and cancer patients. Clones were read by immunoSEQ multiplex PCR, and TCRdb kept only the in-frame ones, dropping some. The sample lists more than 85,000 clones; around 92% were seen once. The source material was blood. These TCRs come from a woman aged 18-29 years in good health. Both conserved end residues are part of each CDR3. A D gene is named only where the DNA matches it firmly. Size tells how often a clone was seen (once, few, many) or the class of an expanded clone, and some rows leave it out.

CDR3nt: TGTGCCAGCAGTTACCGACTAGCGGTCACCGGGGAGCTGTTTTTT
CDR3aa: CASSYRLAVTGELFF
j_gene: TRBJ2-2
abundance: few
v_gene: TRBV6-5
d_gene: TRBD2

CDR3nt: TGTGCCTGGGGCACTAGCGGGAGGACCGACGAGCAGTACTTC
CDR3aa: CAWGTSGRTDEQYF
j_gene: TRBJ2-7
abundance: NA
v_gene: TRBV30
d_gene: TRBD2

CDR3nt: TGTGCCAGCAGCCAAGGGACTAGCGGGAGCACAGATACGCAGTATTTT
CDR3aa: CASSQGTSGSTDTQYF
j_gene: TRBJ2-3
abundance: NA
v_gene: TRBV4-2
d_gene: TRBD2

CDR3nt: TGTGCCTGGAGGGACAGGGGTGGCAATCAGCCCCAGCATTTT
CDR3aa: CAWRDRGGNQPQHF
j_gene: TRBJ1-5
abundance: NA
v_gene: TRBV30
d_gene: TRBD1

CDR3nt: TGTGCCAGCAGCTTTGGCGGGAGGGGGGGCTACAATGAGCAGTTCTTC
CDR3aa: CASSFGGRGGYNEQFF
j_gene: TRBJ2-1
abundance: NA
v_gene: TRBV7-2
d_gene: TRBD2

CDR3nt: TGTGCCTGGACAACCCCCCCGCCGGGACCCTACAATGAGCAGTTCTTC
CDR3aa: CAWTTPPPGPYNEQFF
j_gene: TRBJ2-1
abundance: NA
v_gene: TRBV30
d_gene: NA

CDR3nt: TGTGCCAGCAGTGAACTGATGGGACAGGGAGGTCGCGAGCAGTACTTC
CDR3aa: CASSELMGQGGREQYF
j_gene: TRBJ2-7
abundance: NA
v_gene: TRBV2
d_gene: TRBD1

CDR3nt: TGTGCCAGCACAGCGGGAGGGAGCACAGATACGCAGTATTTT
CDR3aa: CASTAGGSTDTQYF
j_gene: TRBJ2-3
abundance: NA
v_gene: TRBV6-5
d_gene: TRBD2

CDR3nt: TGTGCCAGCACCTGGGGGACAGCTACCTACGAGCAGTACTTC
CDR3aa: CASTWGTATYEQYF
j_gene: TRBJ2-7
abundance: NA
v_gene: TRBV2
d_gene: TRBD1

CDR3nt: TGTGCCAGCAGCACCCCACGGCAGCCCTACGAGCAGTACTTC
CDR3aa: CASSTPRQPYEQYF
j_gene: TRBJ2-7
abundance: NA
v_gene: TRBV11-2
d_gene: NA

CDR3nt: TGTGCCAGCTCTCTGGAGCCGGTAACCTCCTACGAGCAGTACTTC
CDR3aa: CASSLEPVTSYEQYF
j_gene: TRBJ2-7
abundance: NA
v_gene: TRBV18
d_gene: NA

CDR3nt: TGTGCCAGTAGTATAATGGGTCTTCGGAGGGAGACCCAGTACTTC
CDR3aa: CASSIMGLRRETQYF
j_gene: TRBJ2-5
abundance: once
v_gene: TRBV19
d_gene: NA

CDR3nt: TGTGCCAGCAGCCAGTCCACAGGGTCTGGCTACACCTTC
CDR3aa: CASSQSTGSGYTF
j_gene: TRBJ1-2
abundance: NA
v_gene: TRBV3-1/TRBV3-2
d_gene: NA

CDR3nt: TGTGCCTGGGCCCCCGGGGGGGGATACGAGCAGTACTTC
CDR3aa: CAWAPGGGYEQYF
j_gene: TRBJ2-7
abundance: NA
v_gene: TRBV30
d_gene: TRBD2

CDR3nt: TGTGCCAGCAGTGAAGCCCCCGGGACTAGCGGGGTGGGTAGTGAGCAGTTCTTC
CDR3aa: CASSEAPGTSGVGSEQFF
j_gene: TRBJ2-1
abundance: NA
v_gene: TRBV2
d_gene: TRBD2

CDR3nt: TGTGCCAGAAGGAGGGGGAGAGATCAGCCCCAGCATTTT
CDR3aa: CARRRGRDQPQHF
j_gene: TRBJ1-5
abundance: NA
v_gene: TRBV5-3
d_gene: NA

CDR3nt: TGTGCCAGCAGCCCGGGGGGAGGCGGGGAGCTGTTTTTT
CDR3aa: CASSPGGGGELFF
j_gene: TRBJ2-2
abundance: NA
v_gene: TRBV5-4
d_gene: TRBD2

CDR3nt: TGTGCCAGCAGCCCTGCTCAGGGAGCTAACTATGGCTACACCTTC
CDR3aa: CASSPAQGANYGYTF
j_gene: TRBJ1-2
abundance: NA
v_gene: TRBV3-1/TRBV3-2
d_gene: NA

CDR3nt: TGTGCCACCGGTCCTGGGAGGGCAGATACGCAGTATTTT
CDR3aa: CATGPGRADTQYF
j_gene: TRBJ2-3
abundance: NA
v_gene: TRBV24-1
d_gene: TRBD2

CDR3nt: TGTGCCAGTAGTATAGGACTGAGCTACGAGCAGTACTTC
CDR3aa: CASSIGLSYEQYF
j_gene: TRBJ2-7
abundance: NA
v_gene: TRBV19
d_gene: NA

CDR3nt: TGTGCCAGCAGCTTAGCCGGACAGGGCCCCTCTGGGGCCAACGTCCTGACTTTC
CDR3aa: CASSLAGQGPSGANVLTF
j_gene: TRBJ2-6
abundance: once
v_gene: TRBV13
d_gene: TRBD1

CDR3nt: TGTGCCAGCAGCCAAGCGGGGGATACTAGTCTCCCAGATACGCAGTATTTT
CDR3aa: CASSQAGDTSLPDTQYF
j_gene: TRBJ2-3
abundance: once
v_gene: TRBV7-9
d_gene: TRBD2

CDR3nt: TGCGCCAGCAGCTTGGCCGCAGGGCGGGCCACTGAAGCTTTCTTT
CDR3aa: CASSLAAGRATEAFF
j_gene: TRBJ1-1
abundance: NA
v_gene: TRBV5-1
d_gene: NA

CDR3nt: TGTGCCAGCAGGGGCAATGGAGATGGCTACACCTTC
CDR3aa: CASRGNGDGYTF
j_gene: TRBJ1-2
abundance: NA
v_gene: TRBV28
d_gene: NA

CDR3nt: TGTGCCAGCAGTTATGGGCTAGCAGACACCGGGGAGCTGTTTTTT
CDR3aa: CASSYGLADTGELFF
j_gene: TRBJ2-2
abundance: NA
v_gene: TRBV6-5
d_gene: NA

CDR3nt: TGTGCCAGCAGTTTGACGTACACCGGGGAGCTGTTTTTT
CDR3aa: CASSLTYTGELFF
j_gene: TRBJ2-2
abundance: NA
v_gene: TRBV27
d_gene: NA

CDR3nt: TGTGCCAGTATGCCCCCAGGGGGAAGGAACACCATATATTTT
CDR3aa: CASMPPGGRNTIYF
j_gene: TRBJ1-3
abundance: NA
v_gene: TRBV19
d_gene: TRBD1

CDR3nt: TGTGCCAGCAGCGTAGTGCCCCTTTTCGAGGAGCCGAACACCGGGGAGCTGTTTTTT
CDR3aa: CASSVVPLFEEPNTGELFF
j_gene: TRBJ2-2
abundance: NA
v_gene: TRBV7-8
d_gene: NA

CDR3nt: TGTGCCAGTAGTATGCCCCGGATCTCTGGAAACACCATATATTTT
CDR3aa: CASSMPRISGNTIYF
j_gene: TRBJ1-3
abundance: few
v_gene: TRBV19
d_gene: NA

CDR3nt: TGTGCCAGCAGCTCCCCGGACAGGGGACGGACTGAAGCTTTCTTT
CDR3aa: CASSSPDRGRTEAFF
j_gene: TRBJ1-1
abundance: NA
v_gene: TRBV7-9
d_gene: TRBD1

CDR3nt: TGTGCCAGCAGTTATAGGAGGGCAAGCTCCTACGAGCAGTACTTC
CDR3aa: CASSYRRASSYEQYF
j_gene: TRBJ2-7
abundance: NA
v_gene: TRBV6-2/TRBV6-3
d_gene: NA

CDR3nt: TGTGCCAGCAGCCGCGGGACCGGACTAGCGGGAATGAATCGGGAGACCCAGTACTTC
CDR3aa: CASSRGTGLAGMNRETQYF
j_gene: TRBJ2-5
abundance: NA
v_gene: TRBV3-1/TRBV3-2
d_gene: TRBD2

CDR3nt: TGCAGTGCTAGTGCGGGAGCGGTTGCTAGCACAGATACGCAGTATTTT
CDR3aa: CSASAGAVASTDTQYF
j_gene: TRBJ2-3
abundance: once
v_gene: TRBV20-1
d_gene: TRBD2

CDR3nt: TGTGCCAGCGGGCTAGCGGGGGGGCCGGGGGAGACCCAGTACTTC
CDR3aa: CASGLAGGPGETQYF
j_gene: TRBJ2-5
abundance: NA
v_gene: TRBV2
d_gene: TRBD2

CDR3nt: TGTGCCAGCAGTTACTCCGGACAGGGTGCCGCTGAAGCTTTCTTT
CDR3aa: CASSYSGQGAAEAFF
j_gene: TRBJ1-1
abundance: few
v_gene: TRBV6-5
d_gene: TRBD1

CDR3nt: TGTGCCAGCAGCTCACAGGGACAGGGGCTAAACAATGAGCAGTTCTTC
CDR3aa: CASSSQGQGLNNEQFF
j_gene: TRBJ2-1
abundance: NA
v_gene: TRBV11-3
d_gene: TRBD1

CDR3nt: TGCAGCGTCCGGGGCCGTAGCACAGATACGCAGTATTTT
CDR3aa: CSVRGRSTDTQYF
j_gene: TRBJ2-3
abundance: NA
v_gene: TRBV29-1
d_gene: NA

CDR3nt: TGTGCCAGCAGCTTGGATGAGGGGAGGAACACTGAAGCTTTCTTT
CDR3aa: CASSLDEGRNTEAFF
j_gene: TRBJ1-1
abundance: NA
v_gene: TRBV5-6
d_gene: NA

CDR3nt: TGTGCCAGTAGTATGGGGGATCAGCCCCAGCATTTT
CDR3aa: CASSMGDQPQHF
j_gene: TRBJ1-5
abundance: NA
v_gene: TRBV19
d_gene: NA

CDR3nt: TGTGCCAGCAGTTCCCTACGAGATTATGGCTACACCTTC
CDR3aa: CASSSLRDYGYTF
j_gene: TRBJ1-2
abundance: NA
v_gene: TRBV6-5
d_gene: NA

CDR3nt: TGTGCCTGGAGTGGAGGGCCCTACGAGCAGTACTTC
CDR3aa: CAWSGGPYEQYF
j_gene: TRBJ2-7
abundance: NA
v_gene: TRBV30
d_gene: NA

CDR3nt: TGCGCCAGCAGCGCGACTAGCGGGGTCCCTACGCAGTATTTT
CDR3aa: CASSATSGVPTQYF
j_gene: TRBJ2-3
abundance: NA
v_gene: TRBV5-1
d_gene: TRBD2

CDR3nt: TGTGCCAGTAGAATACAGGGCCAAGAGACCCAGTACTTC
CDR3aa: CASRIQGQETQYF
j_gene: TRBJ2-5
abundance: NA
v_gene: TRBV19
d_gene: NA

CDR3nt: TGTGCCAGCAGCTTGCGGGCAGGGAGTACAGATACGCAGTATTTT
CDR3aa: CASSLRAGSTDTQYF
j_gene: TRBJ2-3
abundance: NA
v_gene: TRBV11-3
d_gene: NA

CDR3nt: TGTGCCAGCAGGCAGAAGCAGGGAGAGGGTTTTGAAAAACTGTTTTTT
CDR3aa: CASRQKQGEGFEKLFF
j_gene: TRBJ1-4
abundance: NA
v_gene: TRBV3-1/TRBV3-2
d_gene: NA

CDR3nt: TGTGCCAGCAGCCCCGGGACTAGTGTAGGAGATGAGCAGTTCTTC
CDR3aa: CASSPGTSVGDEQFF
j_gene: TRBJ2-1
abundance: NA
v_gene: TRBV9
d_gene: TRBD2

CDR3nt: TGTGCCAGCAGGCCAACTGGGGCCAACGTCCTGACTTTC
CDR3aa: CASRPTGANVLTF
j_gene: TRBJ2-6
abundance: NA
v_gene: TRBV27
d_gene: NA

CDR3nt: TGTGCCAGTATTTACACAGGAGCGAGCAATCAGCCCCAGCATTTT
CDR3aa: CASIYTGASNQPQHF
j_gene: TRBJ1-5
abundance: NA
v_gene: TRBV19
d_gene: NA

CDR3nt: TGTGCCAGCAGTTTAGGCGGGGTTTTATTTTATGGCTACACCTTC
CDR3aa: CASSLGGVLFYGYTF
j_gene: TRBJ1-2
abundance: NA
v_gene: TRBV28
d_gene: NA

CDR3nt: TGCAGCGCGAGCATTCTCCAGGGGGCGGTCGGGGAGCTGTTTTTT
CDR3aa: CSASILQGAVGELFF
j_gene: TRBJ2-2
abundance: NA
v_gene: TRBV29-1
d_gene: TRBD1

CDR3nt: TGTGCCAGCAGCCCTTTCCGGGACAGAACTTACGAGCAGTACTTC
CDR3aa: CASSPFRDRTYEQYF
j_gene: TRBJ2-7
abundance: NA
v_gene: TRBV4-2
d_gene: TRBD1

CDR3nt: TGTGCCAGTAGTCTCCAGGGGGTGAGCACAGATACGCAGTATTTT
CDR3aa: CASSLQGVSTDTQYF
j_gene: TRBJ2-3
abundance: once
v_gene: TRBV19
d_gene: TRBD1

CDR3nt: TGTGCCAGCAGCCCGGACGGCAACTCCTACAATGAGCAGTTCTTC
CDR3aa: CASSPDGNSYNEQFF
j_gene: TRBJ2-1
abundance: once
v_gene: TRBV5-6
d_gene: NA